The clone carrying this T cell receptor (beta chain) was observed a single time. The antigen is unknown. Second doses that came at about 4 or about 12 weeks were put together. Trimming took off 1 base at V and 5 bases at J, with 12 bases between the two ends. Germline assignment: CDR1 SGHDT and CDR2 YYEEEE. The CDR3 extends over 15 amino acids. This record comes from a study of T cell responses to AZD1222 COVID-19 vaccine. TCRdb's table, derived via immunoSEQ multiplex PCR, lists solely in-frame clones and lacks some. The sample records around 150,000 clones, 90% to 95% being singletons. Whole-study results and caveats: Only five or six AZD1222 recipients were seropositive at baseline. The study sampled repertoires only after the peak T cell response.

Sequenced material: peripheral blood, taken 28 days after the second AZD1222 dose. The chain links TRBV5-6 to TRBJ2-2; D perhaps matches TRBD2 (6 bases). This clonotype was sampled from an adult who received the AZD1222 COVID-19 vaccine. CDR3 residues: CASSLRYAGTGELFF. CDR3 coding DNA: TGTGCCAGCAGCTTGAGATACGCGGGGACCGGGGAGCTGTTTTTT.